This T cell receptor beta chain was recorded in a study of CD8+ T cells in alopecia areata. Points from the study as a whole: The study found that many expanded lesional clones persisted in scalp and blood during tofacitinib. Scalp lesions, especially in alopecia totalis/universalis, had higher clonality than normal scalp. The link between baseline CD8+ expansion and response remains uncertain with one nonresponder.

The germline V gene has CDR1 LNHNV and CDR2 YYDKDF (reference sequence). CDR3 length: 15 amino acids. Deletions cut 3 bases from V and 2 bases from J, with 11 bases between. Noted treatment: oral pan-JAK inhibitor, 5-10 mg twice daily. Sorted populations comprised CD4+ and CD8+ T cells obtained from PBMCs. A note on this clone: Its antigen is undetermined.

cDNA prepared by RNA extraction and subsequent reverse transcription served as the template for sequencing. Profiled with immunoSEQ multiplex PCR; TCRdb holds only in-frame clones, not every one. Here the sample spans about 97,000 clones, around 60% being singletons. This chain joins TRBV15 and TRBJ1-5; possibly TRBD1 for D (6 bases). The sequences come from CD8+ T cells sorted from blood, collected at approximately week 60, from a patient treated with tofacitinib. The TCR was taken from a human donor with alopecia areata. CDR3 nucleotides: TGTGCCACCAGCAGGGATCGACAGGGCAATCAGCCCCAGCATTTT. This translates into CATSRDRQGNQPQHF.